This T cell receptor (beta chain) derives from a study of T cell responses to AZD1222 COVID-19 vaccine. Study findings and constraints: Mostly white British, mostly female donors; authors suggested clonal diversity may be underestimated. Close to half of all spike-specific TCRs reportedly target regions of the variants that are unmutated.

Repertoires were generated with immunoSEQ multiplex PCR, while TCRdb's copy carries only in-frame clones and drops some. The sample has 100,000 or so clones; around 87% are singletons. The CDR3 spans 11 residues. Germline V gives CDR1 MNHEY, CDR2 SVGEGT. V lost 5 bases to trimming and J lost 2 bases, with 2 bases between them. Regarding this clone: Its antigen is undetermined.

This sequence joins TRBV6-2 or TRBV6-3 and TRBJ2-3, with D unresolved. The sequence derives from an adult in good health. Specimen: peripheral blood, collected on day 0 of MenACWY control vaccination. The CDR3 spells CASSNTDTQYF. CDR3 nucleotide sequence: TGTGCCAGCAGTAACACAGATACGCAGTATTTT.